This section outlines one T cell receptor beta chain sequence together with its context. Its antigen remains unidentified. A much larger clone is a single base away; this may be a read error. The source of the sample is a study of spatial heterogeneity in lung cancer (dated 2019 in TCRdb). At the level of the whole study: Beta-chain transcripts were consistently detected in greater numbers than alpha-chain transcripts, which likely reflects a higher abundance of beta-chain transcripts. In tumor regions, TCR transcript counts showed a strong correlation with a T cell transcriptional module score from matched bulk RNA-seq. Nonsynonymous mutation counts, determined by whole-exome sequencing of tumor tissue, were related to features of the TCR repertoire. At surgery, both alpha and beta chains were TCR-sequenced in more than 200 tumor regions, some 64 matched nontumor lung samples and a few dozen PBMC samples. In non-small cell lung cancer, the study quantitatively compared TCR alpha and beta repertoires across several tumor regions, matched nontumor lung, and blood. In the raw uncorrected reads, each unique combination of TCR and UMI appeared more than ten times on average. Broader findings and caveats from the paper: The number of expanded intratumoral alpha and beta TCRs correlated with the tumor nonsynonymous mutation count. Counts of ubiquitous and regional expanded TCRs were found to correlate with counts of ubiquitous and regional nonsynonymous mutations, respectively. Additional single-cell paired TCR alpha and beta sequencing was considered necessary to confirm, at a functional level, the hypothesis that regional TCRs recognize regional mutations. Estimated TCR-seq coverage of tumor T cells was only about 6.5% for alpha chains and roughly 13% for beta chains.

Library method: 5' RACE. These reads were obtained on a NextSeq 500. The TCR library protocol attached a unique molecular identifier to each TCR cDNA molecule to allow correction of PCR and sequencing errors. The authors processed their data as follows. TCR identification, UMI-based error correction and CDR3 extraction were all carried out with Decombinator tools. TCRs above a frequency of 2 per 1,000, corresponding to the top 1% of the tumor frequency distribution, were defined as expanded. Expanded tumor TCRs statistically deemed absent (corrected P<0.05) from at least one tumor region were classed as regional, and all other expanded tumor TCRs were classed as ubiquitous. Each repertoire was subsampled 100 times to 5,000 TCRs, after which Renyi diversity was computed with the R vegan package. CDR3 similarity networks were built from amino acid triplet string-kernel similarity, with CDR3s being connected when pairwise similarity was above 0.82. The public reads were quality trimmed at Q25 with fastp and then assembled into clones with MiXCR by TCRdb, keeping productive beta chains. A single entry per CDR3 protein holds the most common genes and DNA from its merged rows. What appears here as the V and J calls and clone size reflects TCRdb's work, not the paper's. In all, the sample holds some 4,800 distinct CDR3 sequences, and 5% to 6.5% of those were seen once. The ten top clones hold 34% of the sample.

Via the germline V gene, CDR1 is SGDLS and CDR2 YYNGEE. The CDR3 sequence holds 15 residues, the cysteine and phenylalanine included. The read is trimmed to its CDR3 DNA, 45 bases read in frame from base 1. In the paper's terms, the time point label means: sample taken at primary tumor resection. Samples were obtained from approximately 77 patients with early-stage, untreated non-small cell lung cancer from the lung TRACERx cohort. For TCR sequencing, whole RNA was extracted from tumor and nontumor lung tissue, or from cryopreserved PBMC samples, and no cell sorting was done. Only patients for whom sufficient RNA was available from at least two tumor regions were selected for TCR sequencing. Tumor and adjacent nontumor lung specimens were reviewed by a lung pathologist before selection.

The starting material was lung tumor tissue, obtained at surgery. In this chain, TRBV9 is recombined with TRBJ2-7, and 8 bases in between align with TRBD1. The clonotype originates from a male donor with early-stage non-small cell lung cancer. The encoded CDR3 is CPSSATPGQAYEQYF. The DNA sequence follows: TGTCCCAGCAGCGCTACCCCGGGACAGGCCTACGAGCAGTACTTC.